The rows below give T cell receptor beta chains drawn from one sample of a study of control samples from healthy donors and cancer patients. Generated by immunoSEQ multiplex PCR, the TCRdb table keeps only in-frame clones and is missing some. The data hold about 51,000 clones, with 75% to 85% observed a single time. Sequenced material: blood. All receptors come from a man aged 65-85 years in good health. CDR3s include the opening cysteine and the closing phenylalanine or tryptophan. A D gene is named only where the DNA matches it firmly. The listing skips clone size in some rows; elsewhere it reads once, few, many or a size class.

TGCGCCAGCAGCCCGGGACAGACGACAGATACGCAGTATTTT	CASSPGQTTDTQYF	-	TRBV5-1	TRBJ2-3	TRBD1
TGTGCCAGCAGCTTTTACTACGACAGGGTAGACACCGGGGAGCTGTTTTTT	CASSFYYDRVDTGELFF	-	TRBV11-3	TRBJ2-2	TRBD1
TGCGCCAGCAGCGAAACAGGGTTTGAGCCCCAGCATTTT	CASSETGFEPQHF	-	TRBV5-1	TRBJ1-5	-
TGCGCCAGCAAAGGGGACGGGAGATCCACAGATACGCAGTATTTT	CASKGDGRSTDTQYF	-	TRBV5-1	TRBJ2-3	-
TGTGCCAGCAGTGGATTGGGGGGTGGAGGAAACACCATATATTTT	CASSGLGGGGNTIYF	-	TRBV9	TRBJ1-3	-
TGTGCCAGCAGACCGGGGTCACAGGGTAGCAAGGGCTACACCTTC	CASRPGSQGSKGYTF	-	TRBV3-1/TRBV3-2	TRBJ1-2	-
TGTGCCAGCGAGGACAGTAAAAACATTCAGTACTTC	CASEDSKNIQYF	-	TRBV5-5	TRBJ2-4	-
TGTGCCAGTAGTCGGGAGGGACAGGACACCTATAGCAATCAGCCCCAGCATTTT	CASSREGQDTYSNQPQHF	-	TRBV19	TRBJ1-5	TRBD1
TGTGCCAGCAGCCAGGGACTAGCGAACTATGAGCAGTTCTTC	CASSQGLANYEQFF	-	TRBV5-6	TRBJ2-1	TRBD2
TGTGCCAGCAGCTTAGGGGGGGGCCAAGAGACCCAGTACTTC	CASSLGGGQETQYF	-	TRBV11-3	TRBJ2-5	TRBD2
TGTGCCAGCAGCTTGCTTACCCAGGGTAGTGAAGAGCAGTACTTC	CASSLLTQGSEEQYF	-	TRBV5-4	TRBJ2-7	-
TGCGCCAGCAGCTTGACTTGGGAGCCGACTAACTATGGCTACACCTTC	CASSLTWEPTNYGYTF	-	TRBV5-1	TRBJ1-2	-
TGTGCCAGCAGTTACGTGGGGGGGACAGGGAGGAACGAGCAGTACTTC	CASSYVGGTGRNEQYF	-	TRBV6-5	TRBJ2-7	TRBD1
TGTGCCAGCAGCTCCCGGGACCCCTCTGGGGCCAACGTCCTGACTTTC	CASSSRDPSGANVLTF	-	TRBV7-3	TRBJ2-6	-
TGTGCCAGCAGCCCTCGAGGTCGTCTCCGCGGACCCACTTACAACTCCTACGAGCAGTACTTC	CASSPRGRLRGPTYNSYEQYF	-	TRBV27	TRBJ2-7	-
TGTGCCAGCAGCTTGGGACAGGGGGCATTGAACACTGAAGCTTTCTTT	CASSLGQGALNTEAFF	-	TRBV5-5	TRBJ1-1	TRBD1
TGTGCCAGCACAGCCGCGCCGGGACCTGGAAACACCATATATTTT	CASTAAPGPGNTIYF	-	TRBV27	TRBJ1-3	-
TGTGCCAGCAGCCAGGGACAGGGGGGTTACGAGCAGTACTTC	CASSQGQGGYEQYF	-	TRBV7-3	TRBJ2-7	TRBD1
TGTGCCAGCAGTAATGGACTAGCAGGATACGAGCAGTACTTC	CASSNGLAGYEQYF	-	TRBV6-5	TRBJ2-7	TRBD2
TGTGCCAGCAGTGAGGGGGAGGGGTACGAGCAGTACTTC	CASSEGEGYEQYF	few	TRBV2	TRBJ2-7	TRBD2
TGTGCCAGTAGTTTACGGGGAGCCAGTTTCAATCAGCCCCAGCATTTT	CASSLRGASFNQPQHF	-	TRBV19	TRBJ1-5	-
TGTGCCAGCAGTTTCACAGGGGTTCCAGATACGCAGTATTTT	CASSFTGVPDTQYF	-	TRBV28	TRBJ2-3	TRBD1
TGTGCCAGCAGTCGGACAGGGGGCCTCACTGAAGCTTTCTTT	CASSRTGGLTEAFF	-	TRBV28	TRBJ1-1	TRBD1
TGTGCCAGCAGCTTAAGGGGGAGACAGTACGAGCAGTACTTC	CASSLRGRQYEQYF	-	TRBV5-6	TRBJ2-7	-
TGTGCCATCAGAGAGGGGCAGACAGATACGCAGTATTTT	CAIREGQTDTQYF	-	TRBV10-3	TRBJ2-3	-
TGTGCCAGCAGCCAGAATCGAGGGGGCTTGGCGACTAATGAAAAACTGTTTTTT	CASSQNRGGLATNEKLFF	-	TRBV5-5	TRBJ1-4	TRBD1
TGTGCCAGCAGTGAAGGGAAGTATGGCTACACCTTC	CASSEGKYGYTF	medium-sized	TRBV6-1	TRBJ1-2	-
TGTGCCACCAGCAGGGGACCGAACACTGAAGCTTTCTTT	CATSRGPNTEAFF	once	TRBV15	TRBJ1-1	-
TGTGCCAGCAGCTTAGTAGCCAGTTCACCCCTCCACTTT	CASSLVASSPLHF	-	TRBV7-2	TRBJ1-6	-
TGTGCCAGCAGCTTCAGACAGGGGGCAGATACGCAGTATTTT	CASSFRQGADTQYF	once	TRBV7-2	TRBJ2-3	TRBD1
TGTGCCAGCAGCTTAGATACAGATACGCAGTATTTT	CASSLDTDTQYF	-	TRBV11-3	TRBJ2-3	-
TGTGCCAGCAGCGACAGGGTTACTGAAGCTTTCTTT	CASSDRVTEAFF	few	TRBV6-5	TRBJ1-1	TRBD1
TGTGCCTGGGCTAGCAAAGGAGTCCCCTATCAGCCCCAGCATTTT	CAWASKGVPYQPQHF	-	TRBV30	TRBJ1-5	-
TGCGCCAGCAGCTTTAGACTAGCGGGTGGCATCTACGAGCAGTACTTC	CASSFRLAGGIYEQYF	-	TRBV5-1	TRBJ2-7	TRBD2
TGTGCCACCGACCAAGCGGGACAGGGTCAAGAGACCCAGTACTTC	CATDQAGQGQETQYF	-	TRBV6-6	TRBJ2-5	TRBD1
TGTGCCAGCAGTTTCGGACAGAAGAGCTCCTACGAGCAGTACTTC	CASSFGQKSSYEQYF	few	TRBV28	TRBJ2-7	-
TGTGCCAGCAGCCCCTATTGGGGTAAGGGTGGCTACACCTTC	CASSPYWGKGGYTF	-	TRBV3-1/TRBV3-2	TRBJ1-2	-
TGCAGCGCCGCTCGGGGCACCTCGGGCGAGCAGTACTTC	CSAARGTSGEQYF	once	TRBV29-1	TRBJ2-7	-
TGTGCCAGCAGTGAAGAGGCCAGCGGGGAGACCTACGAGCAGTACTTC	CASSEEASGETYEQYF	-	TRBV6-1	TRBJ2-7	TRBD2
TGCGCCAGCAGCTACAGGACAGGGGCGAACACCGGGGAGCTGTTTTTT	CASSYRTGANTGELFF	-	TRBV5-1	TRBJ2-2	TRBD1
TGTGCCAGCAGCTTGGACAGGGACCTTTACGAGCAGTACTTC	CASSLDRDLYEQYF	few	TRBV7-9	TRBJ2-7	TRBD1
TGTGCCAGCAGCCCGGACAGGAGGGATGAAAAACTGTTTTTT	CASSPDRRDEKLFF	-	TRBV5-4	TRBJ1-4	TRBD1
TGTGCCAGCAGGTCGGGGCAGAGAAGTTATAATTCACCCCTCCACTTT	CASRSGQRSYNSPLHF	-	TRBV7-8	TRBJ1-6	-
TGTGCCAGCAGCTTAAGACTAGCGGGAGATACCGGGGAGCTGTTTTTT	CASSLRLAGDTGELFF	-	TRBV11-2	TRBJ2-2	TRBD2
TGCGCCAGCGACGGTTTAGCGGGGGCCAAAAACATTCAGTACTTC	CASDGLAGAKNIQYF	-	TRBV10-1	TRBJ2-4	TRBD2
TGTGCCAGCAGTTTAGTCGGGTCTTTAACTGAAGCTTTCTTT	CASSLVGSLTEAFF	-	TRBV28	TRBJ1-1	-
TGTGCCAGCAGCTCAGGGGGCAGCTCAGGAGATACGCAGTATTTT	CASSSGGSSGDTQYF	-	TRBV7-8	TRBJ2-3	TRBD1
TGTGCCAGTAATTTCGGGCGCAATCAGCCCCAGCATTTT	CASNFGRNQPQHF	few	TRBV19	TRBJ1-5	-
TGTGCCAGCAGCCCCGGTCCACGACCCACTGAAGCTTTCTTT	CASSPGPRPTEAFF	once	TRBV14	TRBJ1-1	-
TGTGCCAGCAGTCCGAGGGGGTCGAATTCACCCCTCCACTTT	CASSPRGSNSPLHF	-	TRBV6-5	TRBJ1-6	-
TGTGCCAGCAGCCGAGGGACGGGGGACTATGGCTACACCTTC	CASSRGTGDYGYTF	-	TRBV4-2	TRBJ1-2	-
TGTGCCAGCAGCCCCGGACTAGCGGGGGGCCATAGGAATGAGCAGTTCTTC	CASSPGLAGGHRNEQFF	-	TRBV7-9	TRBJ2-1	TRBD2
TGTGCCACCAGTGATGACAGGACCTATGGCTACACCTTC	CATSDDRTYGYTF	-	TRBV24-1	TRBJ1-2	-
TGTGCCATCAGTGAGGGTCGAGTCACTGAAGCTTTCTTT	CAISEGRVTEAFF	-	TRBV10-3	TRBJ1-1	-
TGTGCCAGCAGTTTAATGGGTAGCACAGATACGCAGTATTTT	CASSLMGSTDTQYF	-	TRBV28	TRBJ2-3	-
TGTGCCAGCAGCCAAGAATTGGACAGGGGAGATACGCAGTATTTT	CASSQELDRGDTQYF	-	TRBV4-2	TRBJ2-3	TRBD1
TGTGCCAGCAGCGCGGGACTAGCGAAGGCCGGGGAGCTGTTTTTT	CASSAGLAKAGELFF	-	TRBV9	TRBJ2-2	TRBD2
TGTGCCAGTAGTTATTTCAGGGGGACTGAAGCTTTCTTT	CASSYFRGTEAFF	-	TRBV19	TRBJ1-1	TRBD1
TGTGCCAGCAGCCCAAGACAGGGAACCTACGAGCAGTACTTC	CASSPRQGTYEQYF	-	TRBV5-8	TRBJ2-7	TRBD1
TGTGCCAGCAGTTTATGGGTGGGGTTGCACACTGAAGCTTTCTTT	CASSLWVGLHTEAFF	-	TRBV28	TRBJ1-1	-